This TCR beta chain was observed in a study of shared clonotypes between healthy human individuals (dated by TCRdb to 2018 to 2020). About the full investigation: A couple of women and a few men aged 18 to 49 years were included in the cohort. For each donor, three plates each were used for CD4 naive and CD4 memory, two plates were used for CD8 naive, and one plate was used for CD8 memory. Blood TCR repertoires of about 5 healthy adults were deeply sequenced to estimate repertoire size and the extent of clonotype sharing between individuals. Libraries were prepared and TCR repertoires were sequenced by different laboratories using diverse techniques, in order to increase sequencing depth and limit assay-specific biases. Between about 0.94 and 10 billion PBMCs per donor were obtained by leukapheresis. Overall study outcomes, separate from this receptor: Sampling was restricted to blood, and TCR repertoires in tissue are likely to differ from TCR repertoires in blood. Estimated clonotype richness was generally larger for naive than for memory subsets. Based on pairwise subsampling, the degree of clonotype sharing among donors was expected to be affected by sequencing depth. Even with the large sequencing depth, rarefaction of the sorted-subset datasets indicated that sequencing was incomplete. Compared with non-shared clonotypes, clonotypes shared by all four sorted-subset donors had higher generation probabilities. Because the study included only a small number of donors, the genetic and exposure-history diversity represented was limited. When four donors were compared, the shared fraction of clonotypes was around 5% for naive CD4, less than 4% for naive CD8, 2.3% for memory CD4, and about 0.36% for memory CD8.

The germline V gene encodes CDR1 SGHRS and CDR2 YFSETQ. CDR3 length: 15 amino acids, cysteine to phenylalanine. Just the 45-base CDR3 DNA is kept, in frame starting at base 1. V loses 0 bases, J loses 4 bases, and the germline ends lie 11 bases apart. As to this clone: Which antigen it targets is not known. No per-base quality is available; no much larger clone lies one base away.

Using the deep immunoSEQ assay, multiplex PCR amplified TCR CDR3 regions from genomic DNA. For each cell subset, the extracted genomic DNA was distributed evenly across all wells of several immunoSEQ 96-well plates, and each plate served as one replicate. For sorted subsets, each replicate PCR was loaded with approximately 190 ng genomic DNA, equivalent to 25,000 to 35,000 T cell genomes. Purified libraries were measured with a Qubit 3.0 fluorometer, size-checked on a Bioanalyzer 2100, and measured again with the KAPA Library Quantification kit. Every immunoSEQ 96-well plate was sequenced on a separate single-read 150-cycle Illumina NextSeq 550 flow cell. From the authors' description of their analysis: Because the immunoSEQ output included only junctional sequences and no quality scores, the filtering could not be the same as the filtering used for full-length reads. Sequences were annotated with PyIR, a Python wrapper for IgBLAST v1.9, and V/J genes and CDR3 were assigned using IMGT germline references. Reads were filtered out if the reads had weak V/J assignments (E-value above 1e-6), no CDR3, stop codons, out-of-frame junctions, or ambiguous translated residues. V3J clonotypes were defined by identical inferred V gene, J gene, and CDR3 amino acid sequence. Percentage overlap between repertoires was computed as shared unique clonotypes divided by the size of the smaller repertoire. Repertoire richness was assessed with RTK rarefaction, the Chao1 estimator, and Recon v2.1 estimates of unobserved clonotypes. Generation probabilities for all TCRbeta clonotypes obtained by the gDNA method from a handful of donors were computed using OLGA. TCRdb took this table from immuneACCESS and kept in-frame rearrangements with V and J called. Such tables lack part of the clones; where checked against another copy, unresolved V genes explain under half of the gap, and the rest is unexplained. Clonal size and the V and J genes are those of that table, whereas D and trimming came from the DNA. The sample table shows some 2,000,000 clones, and over 85% are seen once. Jointly, the top ten make up more than 0.1% of the sample.

Donors were healthy HIV-negative adults with no recently reported acute infections or vaccinations. Only Caucasian adults living in Nashville, Tennessee, USA were represented among the donors. Magnetic negative selection was used to enrich CD4+ T cells, after which naive cells were positively selected on CD45RA and the negative fraction became the memory subset. After blood collection by leukapheresis, PBMCs were isolated using Ficoll-Histopaque density gradient centrifugation and then cryopreserved in the vapor phase of liquid nitrogen. Analytical flow cytometry was used to check the purity and quantity of every magnetically sorted T cell population. Genomic DNA was isolated from every sorted fraction and measured by UV absorbance on a Nanodrop 2000c.

This TCR derives from a man aged 18 to 30 in good health. The chain is encoded by TRBV5-1 joined to TRBJ2-1; perhaps TRBD2 is the D gene, with 6 bases matching. The sample comprised naive CD4+ T cells sorted from blood. The cell subset or site label on this specimen signifies: CD45RA+ positively selected. The CDR3 has the sequence CASSLEVAAYNEQFF. The DNA is as follows: TGCGCCAGCAGCTTGGAGGTAGCGGCATACAATGAGCAGTTCTTC.